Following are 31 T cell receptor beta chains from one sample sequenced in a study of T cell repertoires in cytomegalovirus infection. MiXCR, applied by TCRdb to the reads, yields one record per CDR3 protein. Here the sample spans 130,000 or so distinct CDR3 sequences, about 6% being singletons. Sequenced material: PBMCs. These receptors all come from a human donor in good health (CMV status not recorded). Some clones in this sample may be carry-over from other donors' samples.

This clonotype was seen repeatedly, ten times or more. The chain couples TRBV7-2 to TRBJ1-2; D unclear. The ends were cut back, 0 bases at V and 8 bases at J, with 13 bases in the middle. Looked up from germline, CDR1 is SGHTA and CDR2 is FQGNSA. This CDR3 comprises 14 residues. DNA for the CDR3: TGTGCCAGCAGCTTAGCGCTGGCCTCGGAAGGCTACACCTTC. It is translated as CASSLALASEGYTF.

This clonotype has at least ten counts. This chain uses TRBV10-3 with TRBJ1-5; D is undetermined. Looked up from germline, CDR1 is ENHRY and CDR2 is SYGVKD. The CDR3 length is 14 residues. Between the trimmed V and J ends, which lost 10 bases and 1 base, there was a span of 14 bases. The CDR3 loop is CATQNRESNQPQHF. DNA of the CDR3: TGTGCCACCCAAAACCGGGAGAGCAATCAGCCCCAGCATTTT.

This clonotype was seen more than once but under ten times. DNA of the CDR3: TGTGCCAGCAGCCCGGACAGCCTCGCAGAAAGGAACACTGAAGCTTTCTTT. It encodes CASSPDSLAERNTEAFF. The J gene is TRBJ1-1, the V gene TRBV13, with D possibly being TRBD1 (6 bases). From germline, CDR1 is PRHDT and CDR2 FYEKMQ (reference sequence). V lost 5 bases, J lost 1 base, and 20 bases lay in between. The CDR3 covers 17 residues. The entire variable domain, with the rest obtained from reference TRBV13 and TRBJ1-1, is as follows: AAGVIQSPRHLIKEKRETATLKCYPIPRHDTVYWYQQGPGQDPQFLISFYEKMQSDKGSIPDRFSAQQFSDYHSELNMSSLELGDSALYFCASSPDSLAERNTEAFFGQGTRLTVV.

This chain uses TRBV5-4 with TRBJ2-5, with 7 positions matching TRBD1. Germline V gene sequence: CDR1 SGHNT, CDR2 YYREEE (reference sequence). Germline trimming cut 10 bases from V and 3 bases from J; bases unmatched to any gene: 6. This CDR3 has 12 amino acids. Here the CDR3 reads CASGTEEETQYF. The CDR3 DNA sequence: TGTGCCTCGGGGACAGAAGAAGAGACCCAGTACTTC.

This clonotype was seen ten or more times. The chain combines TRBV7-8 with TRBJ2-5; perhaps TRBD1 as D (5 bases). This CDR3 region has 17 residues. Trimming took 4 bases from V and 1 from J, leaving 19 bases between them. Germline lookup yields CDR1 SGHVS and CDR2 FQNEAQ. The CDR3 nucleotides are TGTGCCAGCAGCTCAGACCTACTGACAGCAGCCCAAGAGACCCAGTACTTC. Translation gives CASSSDLLTAAQETQYF.

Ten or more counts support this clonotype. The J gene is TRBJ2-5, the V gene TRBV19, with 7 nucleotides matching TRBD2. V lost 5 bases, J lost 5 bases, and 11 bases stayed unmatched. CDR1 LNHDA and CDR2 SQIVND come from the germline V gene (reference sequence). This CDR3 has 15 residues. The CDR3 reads CASSLGGSAPETQYF. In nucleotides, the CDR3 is TGTGCCAGTAGTCTGGGGGGGTCGGCCCCGGAGACCCAGTACTTC.

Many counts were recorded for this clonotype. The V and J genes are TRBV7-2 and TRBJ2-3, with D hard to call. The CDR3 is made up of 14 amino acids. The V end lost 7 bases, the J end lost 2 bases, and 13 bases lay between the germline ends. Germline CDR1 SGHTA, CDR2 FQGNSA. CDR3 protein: CASILRGHTDTQYF. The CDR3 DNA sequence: TGTGCCAGCATCTTGCGAGGTCACACAGATACGCAGTATTTT.

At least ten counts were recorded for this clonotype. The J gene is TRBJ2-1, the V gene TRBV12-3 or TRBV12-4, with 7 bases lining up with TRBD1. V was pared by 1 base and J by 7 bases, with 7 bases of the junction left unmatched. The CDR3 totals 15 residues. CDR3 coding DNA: TGTGCCAGCAGTTTAGAAGGGGGCGCGTTGAATGAGCAGTTCTTC. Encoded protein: CASSLEGGALNEQFF.

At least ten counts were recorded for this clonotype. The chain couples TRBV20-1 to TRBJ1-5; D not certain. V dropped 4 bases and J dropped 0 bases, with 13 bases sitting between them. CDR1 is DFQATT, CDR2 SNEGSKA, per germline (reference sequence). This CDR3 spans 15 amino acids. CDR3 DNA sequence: TGCAGTGCTACTCCTCCTGGGGATAGCAATCAGCCCCAGCATTTT. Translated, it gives CSATPPGDSNQPQHF.

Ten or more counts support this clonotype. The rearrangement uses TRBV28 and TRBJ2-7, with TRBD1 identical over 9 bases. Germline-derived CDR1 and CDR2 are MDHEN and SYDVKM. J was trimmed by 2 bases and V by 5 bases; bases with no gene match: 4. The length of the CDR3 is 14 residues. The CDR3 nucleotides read TGTGCCAGCAGTAACGACAGGGGGGCCTACGAGCAGTACTTC. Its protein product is CASSNDRGAYEQYF.

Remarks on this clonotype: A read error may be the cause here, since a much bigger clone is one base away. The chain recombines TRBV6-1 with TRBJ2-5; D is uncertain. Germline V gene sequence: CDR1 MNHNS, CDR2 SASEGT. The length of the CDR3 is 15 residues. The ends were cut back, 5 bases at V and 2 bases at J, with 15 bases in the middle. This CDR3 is CASSSPWSPQETQYF. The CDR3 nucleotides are TGTGCCAGCAGTAGCCCCTGGTCACCTCAAGAGACCCAGTACTTC.

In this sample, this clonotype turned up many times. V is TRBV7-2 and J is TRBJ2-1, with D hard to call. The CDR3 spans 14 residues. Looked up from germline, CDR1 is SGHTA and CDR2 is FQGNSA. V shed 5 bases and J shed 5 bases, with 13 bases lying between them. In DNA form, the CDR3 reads TGTGCCAGCAGCCAAACGCAGGAGCACAATGAGCAGTTCTTC. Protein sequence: CASSQTQEHNEQFF.

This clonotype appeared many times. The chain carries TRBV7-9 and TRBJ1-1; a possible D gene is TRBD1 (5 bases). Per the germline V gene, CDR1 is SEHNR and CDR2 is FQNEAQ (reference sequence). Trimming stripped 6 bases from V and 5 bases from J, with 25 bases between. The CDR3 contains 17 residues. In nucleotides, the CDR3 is TGTGCCAGCAGACAGAGCCCGGGGACGACGAAAAGGACTGAAGCTTTCTTT. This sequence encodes CASRQSPGTTKRTEAFF.

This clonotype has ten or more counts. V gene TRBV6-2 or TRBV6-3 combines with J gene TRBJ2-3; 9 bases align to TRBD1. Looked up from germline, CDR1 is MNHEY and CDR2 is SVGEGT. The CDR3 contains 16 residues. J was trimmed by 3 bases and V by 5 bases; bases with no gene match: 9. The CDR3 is CASSQNTQGATDTQYF. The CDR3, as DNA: TGTGCCAGCAGTCAGAACACACAGGGGGCTACAGATACGCAGTATTTT.

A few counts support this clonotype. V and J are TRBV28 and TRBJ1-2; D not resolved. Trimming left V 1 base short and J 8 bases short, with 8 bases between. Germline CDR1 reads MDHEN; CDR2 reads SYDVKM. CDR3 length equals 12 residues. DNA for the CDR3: TGTGCCAGCAGTTTATTGTCTAGGGGCTACACCTTC. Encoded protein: CASSLLSRGYTF.

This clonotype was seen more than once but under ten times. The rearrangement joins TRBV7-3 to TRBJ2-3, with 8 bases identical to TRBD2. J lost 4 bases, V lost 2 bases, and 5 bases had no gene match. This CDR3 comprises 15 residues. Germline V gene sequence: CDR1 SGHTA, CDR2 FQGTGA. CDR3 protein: CASSLGAGDADTQYF. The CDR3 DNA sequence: TGTGCCAGCAGCTTAGGAGCGGGGGACGCAGATACGCAGTATTTT.

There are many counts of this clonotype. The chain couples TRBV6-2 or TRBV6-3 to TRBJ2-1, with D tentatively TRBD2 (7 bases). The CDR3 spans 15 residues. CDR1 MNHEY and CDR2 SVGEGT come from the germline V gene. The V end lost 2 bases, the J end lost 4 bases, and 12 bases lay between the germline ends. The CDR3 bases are TGTGCCAGCAGTTACCGGGGGGCAAGATACAATGAGCAGTTCTTC. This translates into CASSYRGARYNEQFF.

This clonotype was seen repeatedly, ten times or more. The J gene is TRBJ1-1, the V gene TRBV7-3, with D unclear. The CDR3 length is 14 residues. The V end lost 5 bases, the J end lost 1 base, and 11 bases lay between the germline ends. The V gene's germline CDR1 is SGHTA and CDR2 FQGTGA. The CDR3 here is CASSPDGSNTEAFF. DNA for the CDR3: TGTGCCAGCAGCCCGGACGGATCGAACACTGAAGCTTTCTTT.

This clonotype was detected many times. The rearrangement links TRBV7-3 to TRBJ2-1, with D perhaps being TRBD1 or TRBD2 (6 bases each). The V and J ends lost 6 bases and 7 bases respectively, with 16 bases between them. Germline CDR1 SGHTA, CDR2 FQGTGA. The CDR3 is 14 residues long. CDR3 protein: CASRGAPDYNEQFF. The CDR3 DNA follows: TGTGCCAGCAGGGGGGCTCCGGACTATAATGAGCAGTTCTTC.

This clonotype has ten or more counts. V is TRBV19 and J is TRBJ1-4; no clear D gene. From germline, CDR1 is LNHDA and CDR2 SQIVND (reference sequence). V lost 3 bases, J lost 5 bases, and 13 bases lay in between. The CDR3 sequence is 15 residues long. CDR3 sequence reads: CASSIAGNRNEKLFF. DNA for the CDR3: TGTGCCAGTAGTATCGCCGGGAATAGGAATGAAAAACTGTTTTTT.

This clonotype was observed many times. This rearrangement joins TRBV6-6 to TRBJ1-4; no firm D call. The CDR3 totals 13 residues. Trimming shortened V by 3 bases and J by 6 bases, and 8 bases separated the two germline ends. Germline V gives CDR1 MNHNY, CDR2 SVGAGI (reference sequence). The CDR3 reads CASSYESDEKLFF. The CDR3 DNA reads TGTGCCAGCAGTTATGAGTCAGATGAAAAACTGTTTTTT.

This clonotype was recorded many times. In DNA form, the CDR3 reads TGCAGTGCCTACAGGGAAGAGGTATGGAACACTGAAGCTTTCTTT. It translates to CSAYREEVWNTEAFF. J is TRBJ1-1 and V is TRBV20-1; a possible D gene is TRBD1 (6 bases). V lost 6 bases to trimming and J lost 1 base, with 18 bases between them. The V gene's germline CDR1 is DFQATT and CDR2 SNEGSKA (reference sequence). The CDR3 has 15 residues.

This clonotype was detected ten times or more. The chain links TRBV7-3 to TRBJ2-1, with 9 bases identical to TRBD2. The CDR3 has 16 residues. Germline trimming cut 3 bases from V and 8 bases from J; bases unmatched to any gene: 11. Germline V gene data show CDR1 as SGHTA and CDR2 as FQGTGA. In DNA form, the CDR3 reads TGTGCCAGCAGCTTTCAGGCGGGGGGGGCCGTCCATGAGCAGTTCTTC. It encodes CASSFQAGGAVHEQFF.

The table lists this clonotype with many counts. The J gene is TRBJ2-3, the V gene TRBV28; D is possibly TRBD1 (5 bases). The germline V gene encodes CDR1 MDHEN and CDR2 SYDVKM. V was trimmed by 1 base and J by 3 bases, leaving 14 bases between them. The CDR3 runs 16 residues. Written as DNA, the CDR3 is TGTGCCAGCAGTTTATACGGCGGAAGGGGTACAGATACGCAGTATTTT. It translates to CASSLYGGRGTDTQYF.

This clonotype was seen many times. The DNA of the CDR3 is TGTGCCAGCAGCAACGGACTAGGACGGTCCTACGAGCAGTACTTC. Translating it yields CASSNGLGRSYEQYF. The V and J genes are TRBV7-2 and TRBJ2-7; 7 nucleotides agree with TRBD2. The CDR3 has 15 amino acids. The germline gives CDR1 SGHTA, CDR2 FQGNSA. V gave up 5 bases and J gave up 1 base; unmatched junction bases: 8.

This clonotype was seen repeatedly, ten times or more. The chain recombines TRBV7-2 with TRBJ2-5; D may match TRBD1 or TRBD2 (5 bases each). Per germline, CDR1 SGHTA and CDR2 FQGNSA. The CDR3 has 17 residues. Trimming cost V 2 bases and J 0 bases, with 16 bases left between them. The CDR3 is CASSLSRTGRYQETQYF. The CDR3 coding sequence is TGTGCCAGCAGCTTATCGAGGACGGGGCGTTACCAAGAGACCCAGTACTTC.

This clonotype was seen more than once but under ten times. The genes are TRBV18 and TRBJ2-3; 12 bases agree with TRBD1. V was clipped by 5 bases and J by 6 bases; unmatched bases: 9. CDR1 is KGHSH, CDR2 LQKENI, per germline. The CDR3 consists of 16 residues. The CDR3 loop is CASSTSGQGATDTQYF. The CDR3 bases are TGTGCCAGCTCAACCTCGGGACAGGGGGCTACTGATACGCAGTATTTT.

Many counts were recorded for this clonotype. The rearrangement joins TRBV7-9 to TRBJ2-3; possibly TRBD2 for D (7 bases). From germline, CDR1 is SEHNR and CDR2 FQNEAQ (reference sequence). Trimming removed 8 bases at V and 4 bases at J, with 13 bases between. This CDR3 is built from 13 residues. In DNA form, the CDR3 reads TGTGCCAGCGGGGGGGCCAACTCAGATACGCAGTATTTT. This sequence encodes CASGGANSDTQYF.

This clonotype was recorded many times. For the CDR3, the DNA is TGTGCCACCTCCATTGGGGGGGAATACGAGCAGTACTTC. This sequence encodes CATSIGGEYEQYF. The chain recombines TRBV7-2 with TRBJ2-7; 7 nucleotides agree with TRBD2. CDR3 size: 13 residues. CDR1 SGHTA and CDR2 FQGNSA come from the germline V gene. V gave up 10 bases and J gave up 4 bases; unmatched junction bases: 10.

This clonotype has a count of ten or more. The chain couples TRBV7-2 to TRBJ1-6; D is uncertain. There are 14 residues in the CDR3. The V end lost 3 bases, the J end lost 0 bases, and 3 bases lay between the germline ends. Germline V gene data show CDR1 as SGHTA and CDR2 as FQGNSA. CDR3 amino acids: CASSLTSYNSPLHF. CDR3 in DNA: TGTGCCAGCAGCTTGACCTCCTATAATTCACCCCTCCACTTT.

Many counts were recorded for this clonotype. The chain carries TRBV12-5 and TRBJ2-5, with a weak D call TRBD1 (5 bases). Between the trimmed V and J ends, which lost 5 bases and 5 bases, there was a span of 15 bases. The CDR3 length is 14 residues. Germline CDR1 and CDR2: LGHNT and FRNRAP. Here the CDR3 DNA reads TGTGCTAGTGGTATCGGACAAGTCGGGGAGACCCAGTACTTC. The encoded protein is CASGIGQVGETQYF. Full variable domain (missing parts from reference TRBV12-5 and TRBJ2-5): DARVTQTPRHKVTEMGQEVTMRCQPILGHNTVFWYRQTMMQGLELLAYFRNRAPLDDSGMPKDRFSAEMPDATLATLKIQPSEPRDSAVYFCASGIGQVGETQYFGPGTRLLVL.